This TCR beta chain was sequenced during a study of T cell responses to AZD1222 COVID-19 vaccine. Worth noting for this clone: Its antigen is undetermined.

Germline lookup yields CDR1 SGHDN and CDR2 FVKESK. This CDR3 region has 17 residues. The V end was cut by 4 bases, the J end by 9 bases, with 22 bases between. Study findings and constraints: Spike-wide coverage was observed for vaccine-associated CD4 TCRs, with dominant responses at 160-218 and 743-854. Nearly half of spike-specific TCRs reportedly target unmutated variant regions. There were mostly white British donors and more females than males, and clonal diversity was possibly underestimated. The repertoires were collected only after the peak T cell response.

Sequencing used immunoSEQ multiplex PCR; TCRdb keeps in-frame clones, though not all of them. The sample contains approximately 180,000 clones, around 94% of which appear only once. The rearrangement joins TRBV14 to TRBJ1-6, with D perhaps TRBD1 (5 bases). The sample here was peripheral blood, taken 28 days after the second dose of the MenACWY control vaccine. This TCR was recovered from an adult who received the MenACWY meningococcal vaccine as a control. CDR3 sequence (DNA): TGTGCCAGCAGCCGGGGGTGGATTGGGGGATCCGGTTCACCCCTCCACTTT. This codes for CASSRGWIGGSGSPLHF.